The source of this T cell receptor (beta chain) is a study of T cells in Graves' hyperthyroidism and ophthalmopathy. The patients, who ranged from 18 to 65 in age, presented with newly diagnosed hyperthyroidism lasting under 2 months. This sample holds PBMCs from roughly 10 ml fresh peripheral blood. V lost 9 bases and J lost 3, with 15 bases in between. The germline CDR1 and CDR2 sequences are MNHNS and SASEGT. The CDR3 runs 13 residues. This clonotype was seen many times. There were TCR beta CDR3 regions amplified from RNA transcripts. Using the HTBI primer set, a first-round RT-PCR was run on the TCR CDR3. Via MiXCR, TCRdb re-called the multiplex PCR reads, giving one row per CDR3 protein. This table has fewer than 300,000 distinct CDR3 sequences, around 25% appearing once.

This TCR was sampled from a man aged 40-55 years with Graves' hyperthyroidism that later progressed to Graves' ophthalmopathy. Sequencing was done on a sample of blood. This chain links TRBV6-1 with TRBJ2-7; possibly TRBD1 for D (6 bases). In nucleotides, the CDR3 is TGTGCCAGTACCGGAACAGGGATCTACGAGCAGTACTTC. This sequence encodes CASTGTGIYEQYF.